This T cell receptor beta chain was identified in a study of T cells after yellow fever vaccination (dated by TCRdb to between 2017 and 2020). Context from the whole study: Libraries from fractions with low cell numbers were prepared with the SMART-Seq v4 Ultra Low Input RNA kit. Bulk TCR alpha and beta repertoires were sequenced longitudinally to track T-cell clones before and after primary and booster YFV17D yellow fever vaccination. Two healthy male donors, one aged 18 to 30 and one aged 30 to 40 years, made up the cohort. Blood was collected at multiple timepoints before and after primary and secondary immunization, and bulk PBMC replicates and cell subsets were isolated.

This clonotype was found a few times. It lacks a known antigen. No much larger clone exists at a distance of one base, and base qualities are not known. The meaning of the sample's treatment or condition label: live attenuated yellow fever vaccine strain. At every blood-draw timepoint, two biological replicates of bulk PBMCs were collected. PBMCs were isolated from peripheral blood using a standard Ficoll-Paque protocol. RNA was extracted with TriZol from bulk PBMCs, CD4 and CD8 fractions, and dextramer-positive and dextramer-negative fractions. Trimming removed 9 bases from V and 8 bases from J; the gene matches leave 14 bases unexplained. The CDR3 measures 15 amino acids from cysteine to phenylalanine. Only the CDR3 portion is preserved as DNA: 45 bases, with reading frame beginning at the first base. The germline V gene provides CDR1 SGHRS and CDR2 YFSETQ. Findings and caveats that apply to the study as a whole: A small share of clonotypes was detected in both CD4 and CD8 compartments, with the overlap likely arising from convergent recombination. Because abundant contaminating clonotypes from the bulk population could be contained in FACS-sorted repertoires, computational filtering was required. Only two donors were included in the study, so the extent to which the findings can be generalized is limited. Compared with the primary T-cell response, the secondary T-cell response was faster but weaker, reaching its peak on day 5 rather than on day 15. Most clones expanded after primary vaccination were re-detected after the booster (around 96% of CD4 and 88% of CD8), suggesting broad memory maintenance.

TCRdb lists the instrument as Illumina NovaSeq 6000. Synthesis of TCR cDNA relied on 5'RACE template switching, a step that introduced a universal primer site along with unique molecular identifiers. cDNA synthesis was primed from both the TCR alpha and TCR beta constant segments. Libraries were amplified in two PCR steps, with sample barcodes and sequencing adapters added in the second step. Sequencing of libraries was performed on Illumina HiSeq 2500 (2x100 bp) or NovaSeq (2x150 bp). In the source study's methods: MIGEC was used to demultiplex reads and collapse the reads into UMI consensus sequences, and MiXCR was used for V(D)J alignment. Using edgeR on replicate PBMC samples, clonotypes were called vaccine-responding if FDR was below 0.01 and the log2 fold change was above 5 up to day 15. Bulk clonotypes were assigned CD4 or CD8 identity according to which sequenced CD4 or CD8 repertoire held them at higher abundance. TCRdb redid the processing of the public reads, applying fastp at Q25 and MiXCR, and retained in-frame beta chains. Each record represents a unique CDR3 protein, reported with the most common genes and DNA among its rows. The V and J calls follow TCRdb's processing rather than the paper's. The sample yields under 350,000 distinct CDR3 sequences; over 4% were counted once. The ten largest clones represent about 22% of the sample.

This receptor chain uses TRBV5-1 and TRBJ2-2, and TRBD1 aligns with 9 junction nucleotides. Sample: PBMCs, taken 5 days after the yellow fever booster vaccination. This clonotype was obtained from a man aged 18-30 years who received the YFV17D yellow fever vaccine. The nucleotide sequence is TGCGCCACATCCCCATTCGGACAGGGGACGGGGGAGCTGTTTTTT. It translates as CATSPFGQGTGELFF.